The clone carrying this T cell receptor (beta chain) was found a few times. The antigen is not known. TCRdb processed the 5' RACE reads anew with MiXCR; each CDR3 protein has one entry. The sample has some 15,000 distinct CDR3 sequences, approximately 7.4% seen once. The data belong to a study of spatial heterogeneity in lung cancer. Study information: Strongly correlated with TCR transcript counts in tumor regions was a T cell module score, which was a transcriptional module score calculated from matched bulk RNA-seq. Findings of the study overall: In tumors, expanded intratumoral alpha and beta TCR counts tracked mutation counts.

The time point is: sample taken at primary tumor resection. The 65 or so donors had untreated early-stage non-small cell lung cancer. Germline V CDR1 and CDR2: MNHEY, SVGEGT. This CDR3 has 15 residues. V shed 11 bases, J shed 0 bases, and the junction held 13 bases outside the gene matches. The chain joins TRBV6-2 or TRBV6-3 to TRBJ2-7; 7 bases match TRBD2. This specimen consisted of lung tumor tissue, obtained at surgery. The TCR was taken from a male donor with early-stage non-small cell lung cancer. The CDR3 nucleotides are TGTGCCTCCAGGGAGGGGAACTCGGGCTCCTACGAGCAGTACTTC. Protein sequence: CASREGNSGSYEQYF.